These 23 T cell receptor beta chains were sequenced from one sample in a study of T cells after yellow fever vaccination. TCRdb recomputed calls from the 5' RACE reads with MiXCR, one row per CDR3 protein. The sample holds about 300,000 distinct CDR3 sequences, 8.5% to 10% seen once. This material consisted of CD4+ T cells sorted from PBMCs, taken 5 days after the yellow fever booster vaccination. These receptors originate from a man aged 18 to 29 who received the YFV17D yellow fever vaccine.

A few counts support this clonotype. The chain couples TRBV6-1 to TRBJ1-2; D might be TRBD1 (5 bases). Germline CDR1 and CDR2: MNHNS and SASEGT. Trimming stripped 3 bases from V and 4 bases from J, with 12 bases between. This CDR3 comprises 14 residues. The CDR3 sequence is CASSERGEFYGYTF. The CDR3 DNA reads as TGTGCCAGCAGTGAGCGGGGGGAGTTCTATGGCTACACCTTC.

This clonotype was recorded at least ten times. This chain links TRBV20-1 with TRBJ2-3; D is perhaps TRBD2 (6 bases). Germline V gives CDR1 DFQATT, CDR2 SNEGSKA (reference sequence). Trimming pared 2 bases from V and 0 bases from J, leaving 12 bases between. The length of the CDR3 is 15 residues. The CDR3 nucleotides are TGCAGTGCTAGACCGCGCCTAGCGAGCACAGATACGCAGTATTTT. Its translation is CSARPRLASTDTQYF.

This clonotype was counted a few times. V usage is TRBV24-1 and J usage is TRBJ2-5; D gene uncertain. Trimming left V 3 bases short and J 2 bases short, with 9 bases between. The CDR3 covers 14 residues. Germline V lookup: CDR1 KGHDR, CDR2 SFDVKD. The CDR3: CATSDTSIQETQYF. The CDR3 region has the DNA TGTGCCACCAGTGATACATCCATACAAGAGACCCAGTACTTC.

A few counts support this clonotype. The rearrangement joins TRBV5-5 to TRBJ2-1; TRBD2 might be the D (6 bases). Trimming stripped 4 bases from V and 9 bases from J, with 20 bases between. Germline V gene lookup returns CDR1 SGHKS and CDR2 YYEKEE (reference sequence). The CDR3 length is 15 residues. CDR3 sequence (DNA): TGTGCCAGCAGCCGGGGGTGGGACTTGAACAGTGAGCAGTTCTTC. Its protein product is CASSRGWDLNSEQFF. Full variable domain (outside the CDR3, taken from reference TRBV5-5 and TRBJ2-1): DAGVTQSPTHLIKTRGQQVTLRCSPISGHKSVSWYQQVLGQGPQFIFQYYEKEERGRGNFPDRFSARQFPNYSSELNVNALLLGDSALYLCASSRGWDLNSEQFFGPGTRLTVL.

The chain's CDR3 is CASSQDLGHLNSPLHF. CDR3 DNA: TGCGCCAGCAGCCAGGACTTGGGACACCTCAATTCACCCCTCCACTTT. The V call is TRBV4-3, the J call TRBJ1-6; perhaps TRBD1 as D (6 bases). The germline V gene encodes CDR1 LGHNA and CDR2 YSLEER. Trimming stripped 3 bases from V and 7 bases from J, with 16 bases between. This CDR3 region has 16 residues.

The rearrangement joins TRBV10-3 to TRBJ1-1, with 7 bases that match TRBD1. V dropped 6 bases and J dropped 1; count of bases not matched to a gene: 14. Germline CDR1 is ENHRY and CDR2 is SYGVKD. This CDR3 region has 17 residues. CDR3 region: CAIRDPGQSTWNTEAFF. The CDR3 region has the DNA TGTGCCATCAGGGATCCGGGACAGTCTACTTGGAACACTGAAGCTTTCTTT.

There are many counts of this clonotype. This chain uses TRBV4-2 with TRBJ2-2; either TRBD1 or TRBD2 may supply D (6 bases each). Germline V lookup: CDR1 LGHNA, CDR2 YNFKEQ. This CDR3 spans 16 amino acids. The V and J ends lost 5 bases and 3 bases respectively, with 16 bases between them. CDR3 amino acids: CASSYLQGGDTGELFF. The CDR3 nucleotides are TGTGCCAGCAGCTACCTACAGGGAGGAGACACCGGGGAGCTGTTTTTT.

This clonotype was observed a few times. This rearrangement joins TRBV6-5 to TRBJ1-6; no definite D call. The germline CDR1 and CDR2 sequences are MNHEY and SVGAGI. V was trimmed by 8 bases and J by 9 bases, leaving 23 bases between them. The CDR3 sequence is 16 residues long. The CDR3 bases are TGTGCCAGCTGCGGTTATGGGCCTAGCAGTGGTTCACCCCTCCACTTT. Protein product: CASCGYGPSSGSPLHF.

This clonotype was detected a few times. J is TRBJ2-3 and V is TRBV9; D tentatively reads TRBD1 or TRBD2 (6 bases each). V was trimmed by 0 bases and J by 5 bases, leaving 13 bases between them. The CDR3 covers 15 residues. Per the germline V gene, CDR1 is SGDLS and CDR2 is YYNGEE. The CDR3 spells CASSVVGGLEDTQYF. The CDR3 DNA is TGTGCCAGCAGCGTAGTGGGGGGCCTCGAAGATACGCAGTATTTT.

This clonotype was found a few times. The chain uses TRBV20-1 and TRBJ2-6; 7 nucleotides line up with TRBD1. The CDR3 runs to 17 residues. The V and J ends lost 1 base and 0 bases, in that order; junction bases with no gene match: 6. Germline CDR1 reads DFQATT; CDR2 reads SNEGSKA (reference sequence). The CDR3 nucleotides are TGCAGTGCTAGAGCCCAGGGACAGCGCTCTGGGGCCAACGTCCTGACTTTC. Translating gives CSARAQGQRSGANVLTF.

The chain links TRBV6-2 or TRBV6-3 to TRBJ1-5; no firm D call. Between the trimmed V and J ends, which lost 0 bases and 6 bases, there was a span of 6 bases. CDR1 and CDR2 (germline): MNHEY, SVGEGT. The CDR3 is made up of 13 amino acids. In DNA, the CDR3 is TGTGCCAGCAGTTACTCCCGGCTTCAGCCCCAGCATTTT. Translated: CASSYSRLQPQHF.

This clonotype was recorded a few times. The chain carries TRBV4-1 and TRBJ1-2; 7 bases map to TRBD1. CDR1 MGHRA and CDR2 YSYEKL come from the germline V gene. CDR3 length equals 16 residues. Trimming cost V 0 bases and J 4 bases; bases outside gene matches: 8. CDR3: CASSQDPGQDVYGYTF. The CDR3 nucleotides read TGCGCCAGCAGCCAAGATCCAGGACAGGACGTCTATGGCTACACCTTC.

The rearrangement links TRBV12-3 or TRBV12-4 to TRBJ1-4; TRBD1 is a possible D gene (5 bases). V lost 3 bases and J 12 bases, leaving 14 bases between the germline ends. There are 13 residues in the CDR3. The chain's CDR3 is CASSLTGGIQLFF. CDR3 in DNA: TGTGCCAGCAGTTTGACGGGGGGAATTCAACTGTTTTTT.

This clonotype was recorded a few times. The J gene is TRBJ2-5, the V gene TRBV20-1, with D perhaps TRBD1 (6 bases). This CDR3 spans 15 amino acids. CDR1 and CDR2 from the germline V gene are DFQATT and SNEGSKA (reference sequence). The germline V and J ends were trimmed by 2 bases and 3 bases, with 16 bases remaining between them. This CDR3 reads CSARRPGHLKETQYF. The CDR3 nucleotides are TGCAGTGCTAGACGACCGGGACACCTAAAAGAGACCCAGTACTTC.

This clonotype was counted at least ten times. At one boundary the junction diverges from the germline segment, which might be a read error. V is TRBV7-9 and J is TRBJ1-1; D not certain. The length of the CDR3 is 14 residues. Germline assignment: CDR1 SEHNR and CDR2 FQNEAQ (reference sequence). CDR3 bases: TGTGCCAGCAGCTCTTTAGACGGGAACTCTGAAGCTTTCTTT. It is translated as CASSSLDGNSEAFF.

The chain couples TRBV6-5 to TRBJ1-5; D not resolved. Trimming stripped 2 bases from V and 3 bases from J, with 8 bases between. There are 14 residues in the CDR3. Germline V gene data show CDR1 as MNHEY and CDR2 as SVGAGI. CDR3 in amino acids: CASSYGQNNQPQHF. In nucleotides, the CDR3 is TGTGCCAGCAGTTACGGCCAGAACAATCAGCCCCAGCATTTT.

In this sample, this clonotype turned up a few times. J is TRBJ2-3 and V is TRBV2; D unresolved. This CDR3 contains 14 residues. Germline V CDR1 and CDR2: SNHLY, FYNNEI. V was clipped by 8 bases and J by 2 bases, with 14 bases between them. This chain's CDR3 is CASRITGSTDTQYF. The CDR3 nucleotides are TGTGCCAGCCGGATTACCGGATCCACAGATACGCAGTATTTT.

In nucleotides, the CDR3 is TGTGCCAGCGGCTTGCGCCCCGGGAGAGAGCAGTACGTC. As protein: CASGLRPGREQYV. The V and J genes are TRBV7-2 and TRBJ2-7; TRBD2 is a possible D gene (6 bases). The CDR3 covers 13 residues. Germline values: CDR1 SGHTA, CDR2 FQGNSA.

This clonotype was counted many times. The chain recombines TRBV9 with TRBJ1-2, with D maybe TRBD1 (5 bases). This CDR3 has 14 amino acids. Germline CDR1 and CDR2: SGDLS and YYNGEE. Trimming left V 3 bases short and J 6 bases short, with 15 bases between. CDR3 loop: CASSAPWGGDGYTF. The CDR3 DNA is TGTGCCAGCAGCGCCCCATGGGGGGGTGATGGCTACACCTTC.

This chain joins TRBV7-2 and TRBJ2-7; 8 nucleotides align to TRBD1. The CDR3 extends over 14 amino acids. Per germline, CDR1 SGHTA and CDR2 FQGNSA. The trim removed 5 bases at V and 2 bases at J, leaving 5 bases unmatched. The CDR3 is CASSTGQGPYEQYF. The CDR3 region has the DNA TGTGCCAGCAGCACCGGACAGGGTCCCTACGAGCAGTACTTC. The whole variable domain, remainder taken from reference TRBV7-2 and TRBJ2-7, is GAGVSQSPSNKVTEKGKDVELRCDPISGHTALYWYRQSLGQGLEFLIYFQGNSAPDKSGLPSDRFSAERTGGSVSTLTIQRTQQEDSAVYLCASSTGQGPYEQYFGPGTRLTVT.

This clonotype showed up just a few times. The rearrangement joins TRBV2 to TRBJ2-3, with 7 positions matching TRBD2. Trimming at V came to 5 bases and at J to 6 bases, leaving 11 bases not matched to a gene. CDR3 length: 15 residues. The germline V gene has CDR1 SNHLY and CDR2 FYNNEI. CDR3 protein: CASSPTWRGIDTQYF. The CDR3 region has the DNA TGTGCCAGCAGTCCGACCTGGCGGGGGATTGATACGCAGTATTTT. Filled out from reference TRBV2 and TRBJ2-3, the complete variable domain reads EPEVTQTPSHQVTQMGQEVILRCVPISNHLYFYWYRQILGQKVEFLVSFYNNEISEKSEIFDDQFSVERPDGSNFTLKIRSTKLEDSAMYFCASSPTWRGIDTQYFGPGTRLTVL.

This clonotype was seen a handful of times. The chain carries TRBV19 and TRBJ1-4, with D unresolved. There are 15 residues in the CDR3. Trimming removed 7 bases at V and 8 bases at J, with 20 bases between. Looked up from germline, CDR1 is LNHDA and CDR2 is SQIVND (reference sequence). For the CDR3, the DNA is TGTGCCAGTACCTCCAAGACCGACCGAGGCGAAAAACTGTTTTTT. Amino acids: CASTSKTDRGEKLFF. Based on the CDR3 plus reference TRBV19 and TRBJ1-4, the full variable domain is DGGITQSPKYLFRKEGQNVTLSCEQNLNHDAMYWYRQDPGQGLRLIYYSQIVNDFQKGDIAEGYSVSREKKESFPLTVTSAQKNPTAFYLCASTSKTDRGEKLFFGSGTQLSVL.

The chain joins TRBV6-1 to TRBJ1-2, with D possibly being TRBD1 (5 bases). Trimming took off 4 bases at V and 7 bases at J, with 10 bases between the two ends. The CDR3 has 12 residues. Per the germline V gene, CDR1 is MNHNS and CDR2 is SASEGT. CDR3 bases: TGTGCCAGCAGTGGGGGGTCAGGTGGCTACACCTTC. Translating gives CASSGGSGGYTF.